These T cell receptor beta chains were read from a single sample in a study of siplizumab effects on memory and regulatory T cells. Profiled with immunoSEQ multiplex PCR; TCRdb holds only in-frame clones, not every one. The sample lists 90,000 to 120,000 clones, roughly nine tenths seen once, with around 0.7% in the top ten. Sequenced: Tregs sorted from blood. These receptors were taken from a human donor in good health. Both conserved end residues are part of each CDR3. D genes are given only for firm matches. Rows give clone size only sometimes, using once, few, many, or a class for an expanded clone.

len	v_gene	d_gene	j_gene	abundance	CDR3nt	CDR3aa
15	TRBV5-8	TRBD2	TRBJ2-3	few	TGTGCCAGCAGCTCGACTAGCGGCATAACAGATACGCAGTATTTT	CASSSTSGITDTQYF
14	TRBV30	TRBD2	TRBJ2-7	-	TGTGCCTGGAGACACGGGAGGTACTCCTACGAGCAGTACTTC	CAWRHGRYSYEQYF
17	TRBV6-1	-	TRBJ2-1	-	TGTGCCAGCAGTGAGGGTCGTCGGGTTAGGTCCTACAATGAGCAGTTCTTC	CASSEGRRVRSYNEQFF
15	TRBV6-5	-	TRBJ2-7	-	TGTGCCAGCAGTTTCGGACGGACGGACTCCTACGAGCAGTACTTC	CASSFGRTDSYEQYF
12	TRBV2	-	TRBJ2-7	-	TGTGCCGCGGGGCAGGGTTTTGACGAGCAGTACTTC	CAAGQGFDEQYF
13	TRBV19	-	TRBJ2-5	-	TGTGCCAGTAGCGATACAGGGAAAGAGACCCAGTACTTC	CASSDTGKETQYF
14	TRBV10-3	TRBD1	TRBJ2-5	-	TGTGCCATCAGCCCCCGGGACAGGGGAGAGACCCAGTACTTC	CAISPRDRGETQYF
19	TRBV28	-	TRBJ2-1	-	TGTGCCAGCAGTACCTCAGACCAATTAAAGGGGTGGGGCTACAATGAGCAGTTCTTC	CASSTSDQLKGWGYNEQFF
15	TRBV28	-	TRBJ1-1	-	TGTGCCAGCAGTTTGCGGGACACCAAAGGGACTGAAGCTTTCTTT	CASSLRDTKGTEAFF
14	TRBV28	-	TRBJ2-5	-	TGTGCCAGCAGCCCTACTCCTTCTCAAGAGACCCAGTACTTC	CASSPTPSQETQYF
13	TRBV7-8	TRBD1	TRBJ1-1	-	TGTGCCAGCAGCTCGTTACAGGGGGCTGAAGCTTTCTTT	CASSSLQGAEAFF
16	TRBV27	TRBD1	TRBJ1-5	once	TGTGCCAGCAGTCCCCGGACAGGGGGAGGCAATCAGCCCCAGCATTTT	CASSPRTGGGNQPQHF
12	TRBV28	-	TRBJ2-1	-	TGTGCCAGCAGGACCCCTCGGGATGAGCAGTTCTTC	CASRTPRDEQFF
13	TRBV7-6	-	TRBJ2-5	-	TGTGCCAGCGCGGTCACCGACCAAGAGACCCAGTACTTC	CASAVTDQETQYF
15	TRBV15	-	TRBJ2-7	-	TGTGCCACCAGCAGAGGCAAGACCAACGTTTACGAGCAGTACTTC	CATSRGKTNVYEQYF
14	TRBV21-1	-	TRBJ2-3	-	TGTGCCAGCAGACAGGTAGGACGCACAGATACGCAGTATTTT	CASRQVGRTDTQYF